This T cell receptor beta chain is from a study of blood T cell repertoires in COVID-19. Trimming removed 7 bases from V and 7 bases from J, with 18 bases in between. Germline lookup yields CDR1 SGHNT and CDR2 YYREEE (reference sequence). The CDR3 consists of 14 residues. Libraries were prepared by immunoSEQ multiplex PCR; TCRdb keeps only in-frame clonotypes and omits some of them. Found here are 100,000 to 150,000 clones, around 87% of them singletons; the top ten hold under 2.5%. The V and J genes are TRBV5-4 and TRBJ2-1; D is possibly TRBD2 (6 bases). The sample was peripheral blood. The clonotype originates from a man aged 50-60 years with active COVID-19. The CDR3 region is CASRGSPSPNEQFF. CDR3 coding DNA: TGTGCCAGCCGGGGGTCACCTAGCCCTAATGAGCAGTTCTTC.